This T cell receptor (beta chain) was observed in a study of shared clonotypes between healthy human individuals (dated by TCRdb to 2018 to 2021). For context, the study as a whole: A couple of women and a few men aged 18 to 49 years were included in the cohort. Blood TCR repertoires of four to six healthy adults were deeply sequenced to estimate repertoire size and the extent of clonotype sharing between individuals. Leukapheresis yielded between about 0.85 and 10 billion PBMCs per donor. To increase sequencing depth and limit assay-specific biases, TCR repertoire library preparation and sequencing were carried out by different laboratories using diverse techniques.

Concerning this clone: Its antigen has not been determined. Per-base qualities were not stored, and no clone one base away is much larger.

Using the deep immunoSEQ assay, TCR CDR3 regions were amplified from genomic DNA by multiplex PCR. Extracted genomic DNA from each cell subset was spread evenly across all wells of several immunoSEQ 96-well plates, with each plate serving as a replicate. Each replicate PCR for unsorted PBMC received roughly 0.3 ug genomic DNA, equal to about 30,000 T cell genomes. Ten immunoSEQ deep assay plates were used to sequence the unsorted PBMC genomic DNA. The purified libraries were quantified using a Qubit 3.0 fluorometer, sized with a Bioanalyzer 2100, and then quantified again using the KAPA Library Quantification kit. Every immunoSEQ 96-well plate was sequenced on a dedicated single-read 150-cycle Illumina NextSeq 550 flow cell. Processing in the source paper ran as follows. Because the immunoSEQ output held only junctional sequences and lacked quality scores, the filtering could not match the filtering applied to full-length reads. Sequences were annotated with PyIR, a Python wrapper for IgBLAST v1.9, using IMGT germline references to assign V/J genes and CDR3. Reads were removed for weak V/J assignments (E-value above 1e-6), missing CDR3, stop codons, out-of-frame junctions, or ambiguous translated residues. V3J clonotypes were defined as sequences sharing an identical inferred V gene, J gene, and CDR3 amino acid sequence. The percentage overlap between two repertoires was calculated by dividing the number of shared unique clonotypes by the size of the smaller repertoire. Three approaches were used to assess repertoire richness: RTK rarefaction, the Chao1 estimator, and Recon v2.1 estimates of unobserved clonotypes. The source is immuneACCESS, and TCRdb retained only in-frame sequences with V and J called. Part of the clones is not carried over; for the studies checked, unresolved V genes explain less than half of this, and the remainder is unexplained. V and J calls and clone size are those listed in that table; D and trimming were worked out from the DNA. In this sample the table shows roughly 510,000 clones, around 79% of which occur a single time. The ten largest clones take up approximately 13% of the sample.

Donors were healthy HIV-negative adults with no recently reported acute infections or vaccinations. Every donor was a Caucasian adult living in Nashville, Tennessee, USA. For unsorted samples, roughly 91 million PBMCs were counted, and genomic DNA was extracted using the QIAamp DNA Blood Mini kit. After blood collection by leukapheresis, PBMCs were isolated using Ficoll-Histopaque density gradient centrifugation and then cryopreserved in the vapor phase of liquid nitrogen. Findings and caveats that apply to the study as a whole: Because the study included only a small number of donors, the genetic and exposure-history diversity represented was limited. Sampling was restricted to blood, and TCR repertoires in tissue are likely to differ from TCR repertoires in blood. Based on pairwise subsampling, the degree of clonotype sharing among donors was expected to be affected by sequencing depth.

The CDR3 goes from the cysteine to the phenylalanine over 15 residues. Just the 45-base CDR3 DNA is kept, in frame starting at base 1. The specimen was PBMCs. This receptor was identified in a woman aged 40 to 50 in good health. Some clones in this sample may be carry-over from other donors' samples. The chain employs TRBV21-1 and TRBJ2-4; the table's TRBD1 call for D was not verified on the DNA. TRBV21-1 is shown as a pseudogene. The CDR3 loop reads CASSGNRLAKNIQYF. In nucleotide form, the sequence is TGTGCCAGCAGCGGGAACAGGCTAGCCAAAAACATTCAGTACTTC.